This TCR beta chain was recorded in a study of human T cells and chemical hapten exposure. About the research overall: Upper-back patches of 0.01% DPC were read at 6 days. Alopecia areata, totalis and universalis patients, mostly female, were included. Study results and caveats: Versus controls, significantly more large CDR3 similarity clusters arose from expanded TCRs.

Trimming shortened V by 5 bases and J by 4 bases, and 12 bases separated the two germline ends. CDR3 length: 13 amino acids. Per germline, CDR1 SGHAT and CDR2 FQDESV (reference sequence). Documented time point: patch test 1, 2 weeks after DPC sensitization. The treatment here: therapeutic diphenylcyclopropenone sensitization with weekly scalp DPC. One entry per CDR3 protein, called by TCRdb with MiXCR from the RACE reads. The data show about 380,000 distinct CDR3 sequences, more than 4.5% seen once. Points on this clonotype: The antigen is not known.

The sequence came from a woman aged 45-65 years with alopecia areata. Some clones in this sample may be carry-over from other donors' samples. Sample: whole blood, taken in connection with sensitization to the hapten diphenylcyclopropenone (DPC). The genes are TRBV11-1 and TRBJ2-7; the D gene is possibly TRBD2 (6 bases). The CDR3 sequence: CASSVLGGYEQYF. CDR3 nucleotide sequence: TGTGCCAGCAGCGTACTTGGGGGGTACGAGCAGTACTTC.